The clone carrying this TCR beta chain ranks as medium-sized. All unsorted peripheral T cells were captured because whole blood was used without fractionation. Reverse transcription used around 540 ng RNA and constant-region primers for alpha and beta. Alpha and beta chain libraries were made separately by chain-specific third strand synthesis with multiplexing indices. MiXCR, applied by TCRdb to the 5' RACE reads, yields one record per CDR3 protein. The sample holds nearly 9,500 distinct CDR3 sequences, about 5% seen once. The junction had 4 bases not matched to a gene; V was cut back by 4 bases and J by 1 base. CDR3 length: 15 residues. CDR1 is LGHDT and CDR2 is YNNKEL in the germline V gene (reference sequence). This record belongs to a study of HIV-infected patients and healthy controls.

This TCR came from an adult in good health. The sample consisted of blood. The chain combines TRBV3-1 with TRBJ1-3, with 7 bases identical to TRBD1. The CDR3 coding sequence is TGTGCCAGCAGCCCAGTCAGGGGGTCTGGAAACACCATATATTTT. Its protein product is CASSPVRGSGNTIYF.